The subject of this entry is one T cell receptor beta chain. Its antigen is currently not known. The record has no base qualities; no much larger clone is one base away. The source of the sample is a study of beta chain features in type 1 diabetes listed by TCRdb under 2018. A note on the overall study: Mean age, gender distribution, total cell number and subset yield were not different between patients and healthy donors. A total of about 100,000,000 sorted cells were examined across all samples, and RNA yield correlated strongly with the number of cells per subset. Naive and central memory subsets were obtained from all 28 donors, but regulatory and stem cell-like memory subsets were isolated from only 8 patients and 8 healthy donors. The study compared TCRB repertoires of sorted circulating CD4+ T cell subsets between recently diagnosed type 1 diabetes patients and matched healthy donors.

The germline V and J ends show losses of 5 bases and 4 bases respectively, and no gene match explains 12 bases of the junction. Spanning cysteine to phenylalanine, the CDR3 consists of 17 amino acids. Left in the record is the CDR3 DNA by itself, 51 bases read in frame from the first base. From the germline V gene, CDR1 is SGHTA and CDR2 is FQGNSA. All of the isolated RNA was reverse transcribed with the High Capacity cDNA Reverse Transcription Kit, so expressed TCRB transcripts were sequenced. Deep immunoSEQ sequencing was performed on naive, central memory and regulatory T cell samples, with an average of around 3.5 million total reads per sample. After sorted cells were lysed in RLT buffer, RNA was extracted with DNase-treated RNeasy Micro or Mini kits, with the choice depending on cell number. Each cell subset was processed on its own to prevent cross-contamination, while patient and healthy donor samples were processed together. TCRB sequences were amplified from cDNA with the immunoSEQ multiplex PCR, producing 87-bp fragments spanning the CDR3 region. Sequencing of the amplicons was performed on the Illumina HiSeq platform. The authors processed their data as follows. Synthetic template baselines were used to correct PCR bias computationally, reads within Hamming distance 2 were collapsed, and singletons that could not be merged were discarded. By aligning reads against IMGT, V, D and J genes, CDR3 length, and insertions or deletions at six rearrangement sites were assigned. Clonotype counts were normalized to sorted cell number within each subset before computing true diversity and Gini coefficients with the tcR R package. Repertoire sharing was quantified using the overlap coefficient calculated on TCRB nucleotide sequences. In its TCRdb copy, this immuneACCESS table keeps in-frame sequences only and misses some clones. Where compared with another copy, unresolved V genes explain less than half of these, and the others have no known cause. The DNA was the basis for D and trimming; V, J and clone size are from that table. The sample records about 150,000 clones, 7.8% of which are singletons. Clones ranked in the top ten supply approximately 0.87% of the sample.

Points the paper makes about the study in general: Because the HLA sub-analyses included only small numbers of individuals, any influence of HLA type on TCRB rearrangement was left unresolved. Because cDNA was sequenced instead of genomic DNA, highly expressing activated cells could be over-represented, though the groups showed no difference in activation or CD3 levels. Naive, central memory and regulatory TCRB repertoires appeared to be more similar among patients than among healthy donors. At VDJ recombination sites, patients with type 1 diabetes made fewer insertions and deleted more nucleotides, a pattern implying thymic rearrangement abnormalities. A moderate but significant shortening of TCRB CDR3 length was observed in type 1 diabetes patients in all four CD4+ subsets. PCR might favor shorter templates, but patient and control samples were amplified and corrected together, so any skew would affect both groups equally.

Each donor gave one peripheral blood draw, roughly 0.12 L on average, collected into heparinised tubes. A BD FACSAria II and a panel including CD45RO, CCR7, CD25, CD127, CD95 and CD27 were used to sort naive, central memory, regulatory and stem cell-like memory CD4+ T cells. All sorted populations exceeded 98% purity. PBMCs were separated immediately by Lymphoprep density gradient centrifugation and were stained directly, without being cultured. To minimize batch effects, samples were stained and sorted in pairs, one healthy donor with one patient per experiment. Sequences were obtained from central memory CD4+ T cells from blood. This clonotype originated in a woman in her thirties or forties with type 1 diabetes. In this chain, TRBV7-2 is recombined with TRBJ2-1; TRBD2 agrees with 9 junctional bases. The DNA is as follows: TGTGCCAGCAGCCCCCGGGGAGGCGGGAGGGGGTACAATGAGCAGTTCTTC. Translation gives CASSPRGGGRGYNEQFF. Reference TRBV7-2 and TRBJ2-1 proteins supply the regions before and after the CDR3; the full variable domain is: GAGVSQSPSNKVTEKGKDVELRCDPISGHTALYWYRQSLGQGLEFLIYFQGNSAPDKSGLPSDRFSAERTGGSVSTLTIQRTQQEDSAVYLCASSPRGGGRGYNEQFFGPGTRLTVL.